In this sample, the clone carrying this T cell receptor beta chain turned up many times. Looked up from germline, CDR1 is LNHDA and CDR2 is SQIVND (reference sequence). Trimming removed 0 bases at V and 5 bases at J, with 11 bases between. The CDR3 is 15 amino acids. Genomic DNA constituted the template upon which TCR beta VDJ and CDR3 profiling was performed. Via MiXCR, TCRdb re-called the reads, giving one row per CDR3 protein. The data hold approximately 160,000 distinct CDR3 sequences, with around 43% observed a single time. This entry comes from a study of CD8+CD57+ T cells in acquired aplastic anemia. Study overall: The mean DNA yield obtained from sorted CD4+ and CD8+ cells came to about 3.2 ug.

The sequenced patients had an expansion of CD8+CD57+ cells seen by flow cytometry. Source material: sorted CD4+, CD8+, or CD8+CD57+ T cells (not recorded which) from PBMCs. The chain is built from TRBV19 and TRBJ2-4, with a tentative D call TRBD2 (6 bases). The sequence was obtained from a human donor with aplastic anemia. DNA for the CDR3: TGTGCCAGTAGTATAGAGGGAGGCGTTCAAAACATTCAGTACTTC. It translates to CASSIEGGVQNIQYF.